Below are 32 T cell receptor beta chains sequenced from a single sample in a study of T-cell memory formation after mild COVID-19. A single record per CDR3 protein comes from TCRdb applying MiXCR to the 5' RACE reads. The sample records more than 75,000 distinct CDR3 sequences, roughly 23% being singletons. The specimen sequenced was PBMCs or a T cell subset sorted from them (not recorded which). Receptors originate from a man aged 18-30 years who had mild COVID-19 (a few samples of this study predate the infection). Cell type and time point are not known.

This chain connects TRBV3-1 to TRBJ2-2; D not certain. Looked up from germline, CDR1 is LGHDT and CDR2 is YNNKEL (reference sequence). V lost 4 bases, J lost 7 bases, and 7 bases lay in between. The CDR3 has 12 residues. Written as DNA, the CDR3 is TGTGCCAGCAGCCCTCATGGCGGGGAGCTGTTTTTT. It yields the protein CASSPHGGELFF.

V is TRBV6-4 and J is TRBJ2-2; 7 positions match TRBD2. Germline CDR1 and CDR2: MRHNA and SNTAGT. After removal of 2 bases from V and 1 base from J, the junction contained 4 bases not matched to a gene. The CDR3 is 16 residues long. The CDR3 reads CASSDRTRRNTGELFF. The CDR3 nucleotides read TGTGCCAGCAGTGACAGGACTAGAAGGAACACCGGGGAGCTGTTTTTT.

The chain joins TRBV6-5 to TRBJ2-1; TRBD1 might be the D (6 bases). Germline CDR1 reads MNHEY; CDR2 reads SVGAGI. Deletions cut 6 bases from V and 3 bases from J, with 18 bases between. The CDR3 extends over 16 amino acids. Here the CDR3 reads CASSFNPGQGYNEQFF. The CDR3 nucleotides read TGTGCCAGCAGCTTTAATCCGGGACAAGGCTACAATGAGCAGTTCTTC.

This clonotype was picked up a small number of times. The chain has TRBV10-3 and TRBJ2-2, with a weak D call TRBD1 (5 bases). CDR1 and CDR2 from the germline V gene are ENHRY and SYGVKD. The V gene lost 0 bases and the J gene lost 4 bases, with 12 bases spanning the gap. The CDR3 loop spans 16 amino acids. The CDR3 DNA sequence: TGTGCCATCAGTGAGTCGTGGCAGGGCGGCACCGGGGAGCTGTTTTTT. Its protein product is CAISESWQGGTGELFF.

CDR3 coding DNA: TGTGCCAGCAGCTTAGGAACTAATGAAAAACTGTTTTTT. Translation gives CASSLGTNEKLFF. The J gene is TRBJ1-4, the V gene TRBV7-9; no clear D. Germline V gives CDR1 SEHNR, CDR2 FQNEAQ (reference sequence). CDR3 length: 13 residues. Trimming left V 1 base short and J 1 base short, with 1 base between.

This clonotype was counted a few times. The chain recombines TRBV6-5 with TRBJ2-2; D is uncertain. This CDR3 has 13 amino acids. Between the trimmed V and J ends, which lost 6 bases and 3 bases, there was a span of 8 bases. Germline lookup yields CDR1 MNHEY and CDR2 SVGAGI. The CDR3: CASRLGYTGELFF. CDR3 sequence (DNA): TGTGCCAGCAGGCTCGGGTACACCGGGGAGCTGTTTTTT.

The table lists this clonotype with a few counts. This rearrangement joins TRBV15 to TRBJ2-3; TRBD1 agrees at 8 bases. CDR1 and CDR2 from the germline V gene are LNHNV and YYDKDF (reference sequence). This CDR3 comprises 15 residues. V trimming: 4 bases; J trimming: 6 bases; junction bases outside the gene matches: 9. CDR3 DNA sequence: TGTGCCACCAGCATGTCGGACAGGGCCCTGGATACGCAGTATTTT. Its protein is CATSMSDRALDTQYF.

Here the CDR3 DNA reads TGCGCCAGCAGCTTACGACAGGCAGATACGCAGTATTTT. It codes for CASSLRQADTQYF. The rearrangement joins TRBV5-1 to TRBJ2-3; D is perhaps TRBD1 (6 bases). Trimming took off 2 bases at V and 4 bases at J, with 8 bases between the two ends. The CDR3 runs 13 residues. Germline CDR1 SGHRS, CDR2 YFSETQ. Supplemented by reference TRBV5-1 and TRBJ2-3, the full variable domain reads KAGVTQTPRYLIKTRGQQVTLSCSPISGHRSVSWYQQTPGQGLQFLFEYFSETQRNKGNFPGRFSGRQFSNSRSEMNVSTLELGDSALYLCASSLRQADTQYFGPGTRLTVL.

The chain uses TRBV28 and TRBJ1-1, with D perhaps TRBD1 (6 bases). This CDR3 contains 14 residues. The germline gives CDR1 MDHEN, CDR2 SYDVKM. The germline V and J ends were trimmed by 4 bases and 7 bases, with 16 bases remaining between them. CDR3 amino acids: CASSYSSGQIEAFF. The CDR3 nucleotides read TGTGCCAGCAGTTACTCGTCCGGACAGATTGAAGCTTTCTTT.

This clonotype was seen more than once but under ten times. In DNA, the CDR3 is TGCAGTGCTAACGGACCGGGACAGGTGACCTACGAGCAGTACTTC. This sequence encodes CSANGPGQVTYEQYF. V gene TRBV20-1 combines with J gene TRBJ2-7; 8 nucleotides match TRBD1. The CDR3 spans 15 residues. Germline CDR1 reads DFQATT; CDR2 reads SNEGSKA (reference sequence). The trim removed 4 bases at V and 2 bases at J, leaving 10 bases unmatched.

The chain links TRBV20-1 to TRBJ2-5; 9 nucleotides align to TRBD2. The germline V gene encodes CDR1 DFQATT and CDR2 SNEGSKA (reference sequence). CDR3 length: 18 residues. With V trimmed by 8 bases and J by 2 bases, 21 bases remained unmatched. In DNA form, the CDR3 reads TGCAGTCCCCGTAAGGGGACGGGCGGGGGGGCCGCACAAGAGACCCAGTACTTC. This encodes CSPRKGTGGGAAQETQYF.

This clonotype has a handful of counts. The chain employs TRBV5-6 and TRBJ1-1; TRBD1 matches 8 bases. The germline CDR1 and CDR2 sequences are SGHDT and YYEEEE. Unmatched junction bases numbered 2, after V lost 2 bases and J lost 2 bases. This CDR3 is 14 amino acids long. CDR3 coding DNA: TGTGCCAGCAGCTTCGGGACAGGAAACACTGAAGCTTTCTTT. It yields the protein CASSFGTGNTEAFF.

The gene calls are TRBV7-2 and TRBJ1-2; D unresolved. In germline, CDR1 is SGHTA, CDR2 FQGNSA. Trimming took 5 bases from V and 2 from J, leaving 12 bases between them. The CDR3 is made up of 14 amino acids. The CDR3 loop reads CASSPSATNYGYTF. The CDR3 nucleotides are TGTGCCAGCAGCCCGTCCGCGACCAACTATGGCTACACCTTC.

The chain uses TRBV9 and TRBJ1-1, with unresolved D. The CDR3 consists of 16 residues. CDR1 is SGDLS and CDR2 is YYNGEE in the germline V gene. V was pared by 3 bases and J by 4 bases, with 19 bases between. The CDR3 bases are TGTGCCAGCAGCGCGATAACCGGGCCCTGGGCCACTGAAGCTTTCTTT. This translates into CASSAITGPWATEAFF. Full variable domain (outside the CDR3, taken from reference TRBV9 and TRBJ1-1): DSGVTQTPKHLITATGQRVTLRCSPRSGDLSVYWYQQSLDQGLQFLIQYYNGEERAKGNILERFSAQQFPDLHSELNLSSLELGDSALYFCASSAITGPWATEAFFGQGTRLTVV.

This clonotype showed up just a few times. The V and J genes are TRBV7-9 and TRBJ2-1; TRBD2 agrees at 8 bases. Germline V gene sequence: CDR1 SEHNR, CDR2 FQNEAQ (reference sequence). V lost 4 bases and J lost 3; bases outside the gene matches: 5. CDR3 length equals 15 residues. CDR3 sequence (DNA): TGTGCCAGCAGCTCCGGGAGGGCTTACTACAATGAGCAGTTCTTC. It specifies CASSSGRAYYNEQFF. Full variable domain (rest looked up from reference TRBV7-9 and TRBJ2-1): DTGVSQNPRHKITKRGQNVTFRCDPISEHNRLYWYRQTLGQGPEFLTYFQNEAQLEKSRLLSDRFSAERPKGSFSTLEIQRTEQGDSAMYLCASSSGRAYYNEQFFGPGTRLTVL.

The chain joins TRBV2 to TRBJ2-3; the D gene is possibly TRBD1 (5 bases). V was clipped by 1 base and J by 4 bases, with 12 bases between them. This CDR3 comprises 15 residues. CDR1 is SNHLY, CDR2 FYNNEI, per germline. This CDR3 is CASSEDWGPPDTQYF. CDR3 DNA sequence: TGTGCCAGCAGTGAAGATTGGGGCCCCCCAGATACGCAGTATTTT. The complete variable domain, with remaining parts taken from reference TRBV2 and TRBJ2-3, reads EPEVTQTPSHQVTQMGQEVILRCVPISNHLYFYWYRQILGQKVEFLVSFYNNEISEKSEIFDDQFSVERPDGSNFTLKIRSTKLEDSAMYFCASSEDWGPPDTQYFGPGTRLTVL.

V is TRBV12-3 or TRBV12-4 and J is TRBJ2-5; no clear D gene. V gave up 6 bases and J gave up 4 bases, with 9 bases separating them. The CDR3 runs 12 residues. Written as DNA, the CDR3 is TGTGCCAGCAGCCCTTCCTCAGAGACCCAGTACTTC. Its protein is CASSPSSETQYF.

This chain connects TRBV7-2 to TRBJ2-3; 7 bases fit TRBD2. CDR1 is SGHTA, CDR2 FQGNSA, per germline. The CDR3 sequence is 18 residues long. V was clipped by 3 bases and J by 1 base; unmatched bases: 13. The CDR3 bases are TGTGCCAGCAGCTTTGGAGCTAGCGGATCCCCGGGCACAGATACGCAGTATTTT. Protein sequence: CASSFGASGSPGTDTQYF.

The V and J genes are TRBV20-1 and TRBJ2-3, with D hard to call. V dropped 2 bases and J dropped 2 bases, with 14 bases sitting between them. The germline V gene encodes CDR1 DFQATT and CDR2 SNEGSKA (reference sequence). The CDR3 has 15 residues. Here the CDR3 DNA reads TGCAGTGCTAGAATCTCAAGCCGAGTCACAGATACGCAGTATTTT. Amino acids: CSARISSRVTDTQYF.

V usage is TRBV6-5 and J usage is TRBJ2-7; the D gene is possibly TRBD1 (5 bases). CDR1 and CDR2 from the germline V gene are MNHEY and SVGAGI. V lost 0 bases and J lost 4, with 13 bases in between. This CDR3 has 15 residues. This chain's CDR3 is CASSYSPGATYEQYF. The CDR3 DNA is TGTGCCAGCAGTTACTCCCCTGGGGCTACTTACGAGCAGTACTTC.

There are a few counts of this clonotype. The rearrangement links TRBV12-3 or TRBV12-4 to TRBJ1-6; D unclear. CDR3 size: 12 residues. Trimming stripped 6 bases from V and 11 bases from J, with 11 bases between. DNA for the CDR3: TGTGCCAGCAGGCTGTTTCCGGCACCCCTCCACTTT. Its translation: CASRLFPAPLHF.

The rearrangement joins TRBV24-1 to TRBJ1-2; 7 bases are shared with TRBD1. Germline assignment: CDR1 KGHDR and CDR2 SFDVKD. V lost 4 bases, J lost 3 bases, and 4 bases stayed unmatched. The CDR3 contains 14 residues. The CDR3 DNA sequence: TGTGCCACCAGTGACCGGGACAGAGACTATGGCTACACCTTC. It yields the protein CATSDRDRDYGYTF.

This clonotype was seen a few times. In DNA, the CDR3 is TGCGCCAGCAGCGGGGGGCGAGATACGCAGTATTTT. Translation: CASSGGRDTQYF. The V and J genes are TRBV5-1 and TRBJ2-3; D is perhaps TRBD1 or TRBD2 (6 bases each). The CDR3 is made up of 12 amino acids. The V and J ends lost 4 bases and 5 bases respectively, with 8 bases between them. Germline V lookup: CDR1 SGHRS, CDR2 YFSETQ. Drawing the rest from reference TRBV5-1 and TRBJ2-3, the complete variable domain is KAGVTQTPRYLIKTRGQQVTLSCSPISGHRSVSWYQQTPGQGLQFLFEYFSETQRNKGNFPGRFSGRQFSNSRSEMNVSTLELGDSALYLCASSGGRDTQYFGPGTRLTVL.

V gene TRBV3-1 combines with J gene TRBJ1-1; D call uncertain. Germline CDR1 and CDR2: LGHDT and YNNKEL (reference sequence). The CDR3 extends over 13 amino acids. The V end was cut by 1 base, the J end by 11 bases, with 14 bases between. This CDR3 reads CASSQAQWKGAFF. DNA of the CDR3: TGTGCCAGCAGCCAAGCCCAGTGGAAAGGGGCTTTCTTT. The full variable domain, with the rest looked up from reference TRBV3-1 and TRBJ1-1, is DTAVSQTPKYLVTQMGNDKSIKCEQNLGHDTMYWYKQDSKKFLKIMFSYNNKELIINETVPNRFSPKSPDKAHLNLHINSLELGDSAVYFCASSQAQWKGAFFGQGTRLTVV.

This chain links TRBV7-2 with TRBJ2-3; 9 bases are a match to TRBD1. The CDR3 runs to 15 residues. V lost 3 bases, J lost 2 bases, and 3 bases stayed unmatched. Germline CDR1 SGHTA, CDR2 FQGNSA. The CDR3 spells CASSFGTGFTDTQYF. CDR3 DNA sequence: TGTGCCAGCAGCTTTGGGACAGGGTTCACAGATACGCAGTATTTT.

This clonotype was recorded a few times. The rearrangement uses TRBV13 and TRBJ1-1; D is unclear. The CDR3 runs to 13 residues. V lost 5 bases and J lost 5, with 12 bases in between. In germline, CDR1 is PRHDT, CDR2 FYEKMQ (reference sequence). CDR3 nucleotides: TGTGCCAGCAGCCCAGCCCCATGGACTGAAGCTTTCTTT. Its protein product is CASSPAPWTEAFF.

The CDR3 loop reads CASSNRTGWGTQYF. The CDR3 DNA sequence: TGTGCCAGTAGTAACCGAACAGGGTGGGGGACCCAGTACTTC. The chain has TRBV19 and TRBJ2-5; D is perhaps TRBD1 (6 bases). V lost 4 bases, J lost 7 bases, and 16 bases lay in between. Germline V gene data show CDR1 as LNHDA and CDR2 as SQIVND (reference sequence). The CDR3 contains 14 residues.

The J gene is TRBJ1-4, the V gene TRBV12-3 or TRBV12-4, with a tentative D call TRBD1 (6 bases). V was shortened by 6 bases and J by 0 bases, with 8 bases between the two germline ends. The CDR3 covers 14 residues. CDR3 sequence reads: CASSRTATNEKLFF. The CDR3 DNA reads TGTGCCAGCAGCCGGACAGCAACTAATGAAAAACTGTTTTTT.

This clonotype is a singleton in its sample. The chain links TRBV6-1 to TRBJ1-1; D remains ambiguous. V was clipped by 0 bases and J by 4 bases, with 3 bases between them. This CDR3 is 12 amino acids long. CDR1 is MNHNS and CDR2 is SASEGT in the germline V gene. In nucleotides, the CDR3 is TGTGCCAGCAGTGAAGCCCCCACTGAAGCTTTCTTT. Its protein is CASSEAPTEAFF.

This clonotype was detected a few times. This chain connects TRBV7-2 to TRBJ2-2; D may be TRBD2 (7 bases). The germline gives CDR1 SGHTA, CDR2 FQGNSA. V dropped 4 bases and J dropped 3 bases, with 12 bases sitting between them. CDR3 length: 15 amino acids. CDR3 amino acids: CASSWTGGDTGELFF. The CDR3 DNA sequence: TGTGCCAGCAGCTGGACGGGGGGCGACACCGGGGAGCTGTTTTTT.

There are a few counts of this clonotype. This rearrangement joins TRBV11-2 to TRBJ2-7; D remains unclear. V dropped 5 bases and J dropped 5 bases, with 22 bases sitting between them. Germline V CDR1 and CDR2: SGHAT, FQNNGV. The CDR3 sequence is 16 residues long. This CDR3 is CASSPSPGGRLDEQYF. The CDR3 nucleotides read TGTGCCAGCAGCCCAAGCCCCGGCGGACGCCTGGACGAGCAGTACTTC.

This clonotype was detected ten times or more. This chain uses TRBV7-9 with TRBJ2-3; D uncertain. This CDR3 is 13 amino acids long. Germline V gives CDR1 SEHNR, CDR2 FQNEAQ (reference sequence). V was clipped by 2 bases and J by 6 bases, with 9 bases between them. The CDR3: CASSLSEVDTQYF. The DNA of the CDR3 is TGTGCCAGCAGCTTATCAGAGGTGGATACGCAGTATTTT.